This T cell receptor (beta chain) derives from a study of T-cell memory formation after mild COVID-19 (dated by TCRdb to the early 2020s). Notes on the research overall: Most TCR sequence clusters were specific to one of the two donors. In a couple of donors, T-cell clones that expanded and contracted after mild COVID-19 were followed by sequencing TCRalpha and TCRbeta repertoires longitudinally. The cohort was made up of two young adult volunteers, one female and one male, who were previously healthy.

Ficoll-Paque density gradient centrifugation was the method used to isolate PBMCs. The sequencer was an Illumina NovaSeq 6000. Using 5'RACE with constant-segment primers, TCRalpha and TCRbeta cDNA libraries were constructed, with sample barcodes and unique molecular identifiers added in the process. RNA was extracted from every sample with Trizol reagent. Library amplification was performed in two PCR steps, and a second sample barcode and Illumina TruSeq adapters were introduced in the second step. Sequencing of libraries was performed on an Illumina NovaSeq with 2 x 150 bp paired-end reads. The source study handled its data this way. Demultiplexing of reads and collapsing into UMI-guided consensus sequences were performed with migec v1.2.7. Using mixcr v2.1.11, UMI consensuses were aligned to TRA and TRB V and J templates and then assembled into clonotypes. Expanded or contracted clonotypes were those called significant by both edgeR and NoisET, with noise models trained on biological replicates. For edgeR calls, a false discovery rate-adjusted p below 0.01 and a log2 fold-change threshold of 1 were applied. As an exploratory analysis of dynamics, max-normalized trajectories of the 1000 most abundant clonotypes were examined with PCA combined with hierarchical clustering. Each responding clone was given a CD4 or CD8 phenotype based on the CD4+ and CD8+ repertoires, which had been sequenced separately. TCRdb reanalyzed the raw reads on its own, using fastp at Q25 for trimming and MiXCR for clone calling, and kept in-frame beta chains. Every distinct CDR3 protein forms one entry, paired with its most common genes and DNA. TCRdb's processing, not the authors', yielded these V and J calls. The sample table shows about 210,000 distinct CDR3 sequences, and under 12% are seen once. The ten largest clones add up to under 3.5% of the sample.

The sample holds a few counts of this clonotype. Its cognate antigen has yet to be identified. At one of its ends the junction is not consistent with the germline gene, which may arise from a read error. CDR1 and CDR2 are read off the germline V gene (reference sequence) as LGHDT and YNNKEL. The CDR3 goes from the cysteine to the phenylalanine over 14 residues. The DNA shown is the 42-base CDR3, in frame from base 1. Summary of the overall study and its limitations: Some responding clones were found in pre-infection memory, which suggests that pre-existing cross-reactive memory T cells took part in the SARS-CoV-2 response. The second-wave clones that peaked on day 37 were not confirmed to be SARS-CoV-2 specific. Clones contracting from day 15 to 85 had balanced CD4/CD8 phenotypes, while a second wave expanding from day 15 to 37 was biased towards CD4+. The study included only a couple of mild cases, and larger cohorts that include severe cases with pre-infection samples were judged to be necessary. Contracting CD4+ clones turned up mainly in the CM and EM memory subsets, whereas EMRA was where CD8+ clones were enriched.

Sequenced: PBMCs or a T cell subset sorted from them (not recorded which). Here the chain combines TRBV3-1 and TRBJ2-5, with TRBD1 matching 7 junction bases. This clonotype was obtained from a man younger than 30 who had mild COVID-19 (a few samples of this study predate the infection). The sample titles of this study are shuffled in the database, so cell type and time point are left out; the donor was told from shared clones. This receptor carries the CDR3 CASTQRGQEKTQYF. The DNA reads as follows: TGTGCCAGCACCCAAAGAGGACAGGAGAAGACCCAGTACTTC.